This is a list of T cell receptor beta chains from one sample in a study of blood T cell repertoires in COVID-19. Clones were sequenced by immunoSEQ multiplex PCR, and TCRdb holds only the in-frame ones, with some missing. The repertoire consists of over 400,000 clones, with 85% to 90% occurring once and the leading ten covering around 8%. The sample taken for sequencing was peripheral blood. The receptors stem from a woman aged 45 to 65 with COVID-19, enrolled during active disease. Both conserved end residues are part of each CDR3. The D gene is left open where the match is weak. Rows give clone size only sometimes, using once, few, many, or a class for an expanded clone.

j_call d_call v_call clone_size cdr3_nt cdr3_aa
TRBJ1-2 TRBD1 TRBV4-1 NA TGCGCCAGCAGCCAGGGACAGGGGTCGGACACCTTC CASSQGQGSDTF
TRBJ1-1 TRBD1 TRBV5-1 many TGCGCCAGCAGCTTGGCCCTGGGACAGGGGGAAGCTTTCTTT CASSLALGQGEAFF
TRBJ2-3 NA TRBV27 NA TGTGCCAGCAGTTTATACGACTCTCTGGGCACAGATACGCAGTATTTT CASSLYDSLGTDTQYF
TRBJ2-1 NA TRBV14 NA TGTGCCAGCAGCCTCCGCGGCAATGAGCAGTTCTTC CASSLRGNEQFF
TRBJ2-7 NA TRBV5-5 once TGTGCCAGCAGCTTGAACCTAGGGGCCTCCGAGCAGTACTTC CASSLNLGASEQYF
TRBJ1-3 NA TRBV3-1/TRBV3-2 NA TGTGCCAGCAGCCAACTCGACCGAGGGGGTTCCATATATTTT CASSQLDRGGSIYF
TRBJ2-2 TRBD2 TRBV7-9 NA TGTGCCAGCAGCTCGAGACCCGGGACTAGGTCCACCGGGGAGCTGTTTTTT CASSSRPGTRSTGELFF
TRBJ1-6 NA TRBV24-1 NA TGTGGAGAATCTAGCTCACCCCTCCACTTT CGESSSPLHF
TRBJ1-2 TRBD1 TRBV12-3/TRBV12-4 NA TGTGCCAGCAGTACCGGGACAGTCTATGGCTACACCTTC CASSTGTVYGYTF
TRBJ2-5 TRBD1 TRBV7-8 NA TGTGCCAGCAGCCCCCGGACAGGGGGCACGGGAGAGACCCAGTACTTC CASSPRTGGTGETQYF
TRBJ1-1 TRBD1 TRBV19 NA TGTGCCAGTAGTTTACAGGGGATGAACACTGAAGCTTTCTTT CASSLQGMNTEAFF
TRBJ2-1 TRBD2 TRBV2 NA TGTGCCAGCAGCCCGACTAGCGGAACCTACAATGAGCAGTTCTTC CASSPTSGTYNEQFF
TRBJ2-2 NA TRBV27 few TGTGCCAGCAGCCAAGGGACTCCGAACACCGGGGAGCTGTTTTTT CASSQGTPNTGELFF
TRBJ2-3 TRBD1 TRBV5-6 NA TGTGCCAGCAGCCTCACAGGGGGCGGTACAGATACGCAGTATTTT CASSLTGGGTDTQYF
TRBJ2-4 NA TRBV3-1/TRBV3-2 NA TGTGCCAGCAGCCTACAGGGTGGCAAAAACATTCAGTACTTC CASSLQGGKNIQYF
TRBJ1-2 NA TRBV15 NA TGTGCCACCAGCACTTGGGAGGGCCGGATTGGCTACACCTTC CATSTWEGRIGYTF
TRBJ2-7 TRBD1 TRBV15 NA TGTGCCACCAGCCCCAGACAGGGTGGGTACGCCGAGCAGTACTTC CATSPRQGGYAEQYF